The 23 T cell receptor beta chains reported below all come from one sample, sequenced in a study of blood T cells in healthy people across ages. Next came a second PCR, run for about 7 to 12 cycles, which used a sample-barcoded 5' primer along with a J-beta primer mix. TCRdb fed the 5' RACE reads into MiXCR, producing one record per CDR3 protein. The sample lists around 1.5 million distinct CDR3 sequences; about 31% were seen once. Sequenced input: blood. These receptor sequences come from a woman aged 25-40 years in good health.

V is TRBV4-2 and J is TRBJ2-1; D is possibly TRBD1 or TRBD2 (5 bases each). The CDR3 sequence is 15 residues long. The germline V gene encodes CDR1 LGHNA and CDR2 YNFKEQ. Trimming shortened V by 2 bases and J by 7 bases, and 15 bases separated the two germline ends. CDR3 protein: CASSQIGTLGNEQFF. As DNA, the CDR3 is TGTGCCAGCAGCCAAATAGGGACCCTCGGGAATGAGCAGTTCTTC.

This clonotype was recorded a few times. This chain uses TRBV13 with TRBJ2-1; D gene ambiguous. The CDR3 contains 12 residues. Deletions cut 3 bases from V and 6 bases from J, with 6 bases between. Germline V gives CDR1 PRHDT, CDR2 FYEKMQ (reference sequence). DNA of the CDR3: TGTGCCAGCAGCTTCTTCGCCAATGAGCAGTTCTTC. Its protein is CASSFFANEQFF. The full variable domain, rest sourced from reference TRBV13 and TRBJ2-1, is AAGVIQSPRHLIKEKRETATLKCYPIPRHDTVYWYQQGPGQDPQFLISFYEKMQSDKGSIPDRFSAQQFSDYHSELNMSSLELGDSALYFCASSFFANEQFFGPGTRLTVL.

This sequence joins TRBV24-1 and TRBJ2-1; 7 nucleotides align to TRBD2. Germline V gives CDR1 KGHDR, CDR2 SFDVKD. This CDR3 contains 14 residues. V shed 5 bases and J 11 bases; nucleotides not matched to a gene: 11. CDR3 DNA: TGTGCCACCAGTGTAAGTAAGAGCGGGACGAAGCAGTTCTTC. Its protein is CATSVSKSGTKQFF.

The DNA of the CDR3 is TGTGCCAGCAGCTTAGAGCCCGGTACGGGCTATGGCTACACCTTC. Residues: CASSLEPGTGYGYTF. The J gene is TRBJ1-2, the V gene TRBV7-9; D ambiguous. CDR3 length equals 15 residues. Deletions cut 1 base from V and 4 bases from J, with 13 bases between. CDR1 is SEHNR and CDR2 is FQNEAQ in the germline V gene (reference sequence).

The V gene is TRBV28, the J gene TRBJ1-2, with unresolved D. This CDR3 spans 15 amino acids. The germline gives CDR1 MDHEN, CDR2 SYDVKM. V lost 5 bases to trimming and J lost 3 bases, with 16 bases between them. CDR3 protein: CASSTSDTLHYGYTF. The DNA of the CDR3 is TGTGCCAGCAGTACTTCAGACACACTCCACTATGGCTACACCTTC.

The CDR3 sequence is CAWTRQGNGGYTF. Written as DNA, the CDR3 is TGTGCCTGGACGCGGCAGGGGAATGGTGGCTACACCTTC. The chain has TRBV30 and TRBJ1-2; TRBD1 might be the D (6 bases). Trimming took off 4 bases at V and 7 bases at J, with 16 bases between the two ends. Germline V lookup: CDR1 GTSNPN, CDR2 SVGIG (reference sequence). CDR3 length: 13 residues. The full variable domain, completed using reference TRBV30 and TRBJ1-2, is SQTIHQWPATLVQPVGSPLSLECTVEGTSNPNLYWYRQAAGRGLQLLFYSVGIGQISSEVPQNLSASRPQDRQFILSSKKLLLSDSGFYLCAWTRQGNGGYTFGSGTRLTVV.

The chain has TRBV20-1 and TRBJ2-7, with D possibly matching TRBD2 (6 bases). CDR1 DFQATT and CDR2 SNEGSKA come from the germline V gene (reference sequence). The CDR3 totals 13 residues. Between the trimmed V and J ends, which lost 0 bases and 7 bases, there was a span of 13 bases. The CDR3 sequence: CSARDGGDGEQYF. The DNA for the CDR3 is TGCAGTGCTAGAGATGGAGGGGATGGGGAGCAGTACTTC.

V usage is TRBV12-3 or TRBV12-4 and J usage is TRBJ2-7; no definite D call. The CDR3 has 11 residues. V dropped 3 bases and J dropped 7 bases, with 7 bases sitting between them. CDR3 DNA: TGTGCCAGCAGTTTTGACTGGGAGCAGTACTTC. Translating gives CASSFDWEQYF.

There are many counts of this clonotype. The genes are TRBV12-3 or TRBV12-4 and TRBJ1-1, with unresolved D. V lost 2 bases, J lost 1 base, and 8 bases lay in between. The CDR3 extends over 14 amino acids. CDR3 DNA sequence: TGTGCCAGCAGTTTATCCAGAAGGAACACTGAAGCTTTCTTT. This gives the protein CASSLSRRNTEAFF.

This sequence joins TRBV29-1 and TRBJ1-1; 7 positions match TRBD1. Trimming at V came to 4 bases and at J to 0 bases, leaving 5 bases not matched to a gene. The germline gives CDR1 SQVTM, CDR2 ANQGSEA. This CDR3 is 14 amino acids long. CDR3 in amino acids: CSVVGQRMNTEAFF. CDR3 coding DNA: TGCAGCGTTGTGGGACAGCGCATGAACACTGAAGCTTTCTTT.

This clonotype was picked up a small number of times. V usage is TRBV9 and J usage is TRBJ2-1, with 10 bases fitting TRBD1. The V gene end was trimmed by 2 bases and the J gene end by 9 bases; junction bases not matched to a gene: 11. The CDR3 length is 16 residues. Germline V lookup: CDR1 SGDLS, CDR2 YYNGEE. As DNA, the CDR3 is TGTGCCAGCAGCGTGTCCGGGACAGGGGTTAAGAGTGAGCAGTTCTTC. Amino acids: CASSVSGTGVKSEQFF.

This clonotype showed up just a few times. This chain uses TRBV28 with TRBJ1-2, with D possibly TRBD1 on 5 matching bases. In germline, CDR1 is MDHEN, CDR2 SYDVKM. The V and J ends lost 6 bases and 5 bases respectively, with 19 bases between them. This CDR3 is 15 amino acids long. CDR3 loop: CASRRTGGIPYGYTF. The CDR3 DNA sequence: TGTGCCAGCAGGCGAACCGGGGGGATTCCTTATGGCTACACCTTC.

This clonotype appeared a few times. The chain links TRBV7-9 to TRBJ1-2, with D possibly TRBD1 on 5 matching bases. The length of the CDR3 is 15 residues. In germline, CDR1 is SEHNR, CDR2 FQNEAQ (reference sequence). The V and J ends lost 4 bases and 4 bases respectively, with 16 bases between them. The CDR3 sequence is CASSSAFDRGYGYTF. The CDR3 bases are TGTGCCAGCAGCTCAGCGTTCGACAGAGGCTATGGCTACACCTTC. The variable domain in full, completed from reference TRBV7-9 and TRBJ1-2, reads DTGVSQNPRHKITKRGQNVTFRCDPISEHNRLYWYRQTLGQGPEFLTYFQNEAQLEKSRLLSDRFSAERPKGSFSTLEIQRTEQGDSAMYLCASSSAFDRGYGYTFGSGTRLTVV.

This clonotype came up once. The chain employs TRBV30 and TRBJ2-5; D is unresolved. The assigned J gene may be wrong: the sequence end matches TRBJ2-7 better. This CDR3 spans 18 amino acids. Germline V lookup: CDR1 GTSNPN, CDR2 SVGIG (reference sequence). The CDR3 sequence is CAWSVLPLFSGVLHEQYF. For the CDR3, the DNA is TGTGCCTGGAGTGTACTACCCCTCTTTTCCGGTGTTCTACACGAGCAGTACTTC.

This clonotype was counted between two and nine times. The rearrangement links TRBV5-1 to TRBJ2-6; D remains unclear. The CDR3 contains 16 residues. Germline CDR1 and CDR2: SGHRS and YFSETQ. Trimming took off 0 bases at V and 3 bases at J, with 10 bases between the two ends. In DNA form, the CDR3 reads TGCGCCAGCAGCTTGGCCGGGCCCGGTGGGGCCAACGTCCTGACTTTC. Translated: CASSLAGPGGANVLTF.

This clonotype appeared a few times. This chain connects TRBV28 to TRBJ2-7; the D is unclear. CDR1 and CDR2 (germline): MDHEN, SYDVKM. This CDR3 is built from 11 residues. V lost 9 bases, J lost 3 bases, and 9 bases lay in between. The CDR3 region is CASSILYEQYF. CDR3 sequence (DNA): TGTGCCAGTTCCATACTCTACGAGCAGTACTTC.

The chain is built from TRBV7-9 and TRBJ1-1; the match to TRBD1 covers 7 bases. V was clipped by 5 bases and J by 8 bases; unmatched bases: 11. Germline CDR1 SEHNR, CDR2 FQNEAQ (reference sequence). This CDR3 comprises 14 residues. The CDR3: CASSTGQRSSEAFF. Here the CDR3 DNA reads TGTGCCAGCAGCACGGGACAGAGATCGTCCGAAGCTTTCTTT.

The chain joins TRBV4-2 to TRBJ2-7, with no clear D. The ends were cut back, 0 bases at V and 2 bases at J, with 11 bases in the middle. The length of the CDR3 is 15 residues. Germline loops: CDR1 LGHNA, CDR2 YNFKEQ. Written as DNA, the CDR3 is TGTGCCAGCAGCCAAGAAGTTGGCCAACCCTACGAGCAGTACTTC. Translated, it gives CASSQEVGQPYEQYF.

V and J are TRBV28 and TRBJ2-5; 9 positions agree with TRBD2. The J call is in doubt because the DNA end fits TRBJ2-7 better. The CDR3 runs 14 residues. Germline V gene lookup returns CDR1 MDHEN and CDR2 SYDVKM. The CDR3 sequence: CACTLAGIGYEQYF. CDR3 sequence (DNA): TGTGCCTGCACCCTAGCGGGAATAGGTTACGAGCAGTACTTC.

The rearrangement uses TRBV6-6 and TRBJ2-1; D is perhaps TRBD2 (6 bases). CDR3 size: 17 residues. Germline CDR1 reads MNHNY; CDR2 reads SVGAGI (reference sequence). Trimming removed 6 bases at V and 8 bases at J, with 26 bases between. The chain's CDR3 is CASSREETSHSNYEQFF. As DNA, the CDR3 is TGTGCCAGCAGCCGAGAGGAGACTAGTCATTCCAACTATGAGCAGTTCTTC.

This clonotype was found once. The J gene is TRBJ2-2, the V gene TRBV4-2, with a possible D match to TRBD2 (6 bases). The ends were cut back, 3 bases at V and 6 bases at J, with 8 bases in the middle. This CDR3 has 13 residues. The germline V gene encodes CDR1 LGHNA and CDR2 YNFKEQ. The CDR3 nucleotides read TGTGCCAGCAGCCAGGACTATGCCGGGGAGCTGTTTTTT. Translation gives CASSQDYAGELFF.

The V gene is TRBV27, the J gene TRBJ2-7, with 8 nucleotides matching TRBD1. J gave up 3 bases and V 2 bases, and 12 bases lay outside the gene matches. In germline, CDR1 is MNHEY, CDR2 SMNVEV (reference sequence). The CDR3 sequence is 17 residues long. The CDR3 DNA reads TGTGCCAGCAGTTTAATATCCCCGACAGGGGTTTTCTACGAGCAGTACTTC. This gives the protein CASSLISPTGVFYEQYF.

The chain couples TRBV20-1 to TRBJ2-7, with D unresolved. The CDR3 loop spans 14 amino acids. Germline CDR1 reads DFQATT; CDR2 reads SNEGSKA (reference sequence). Deletions cut 5 bases from V and 2 bases from J, with 16 bases between. CDR3: CSAAPLRSAYEQYV. The CDR3 DNA is TGCAGTGCTGCCCCATTAAGGAGCGCCTACGAGCAGTACGTC.